This record looks at one T cell receptor beta chain sequence and its context. Amplified TCR beta CDR3 regions came from RNA transcripts. The HTBI set primed first-round TCR CDR3 RT-PCR. Each CDR3 protein is one row after TCRdb ran MiXCR on the multiplex PCR reads. The sample has 380,000 or so distinct CDR3 sequences; roughly 12% are singletons. This sample was included in a study of T cells in Graves' hyperthyroidism and ophthalmopathy. Germline-derived CDR1 and CDR2 are SGHNT and YYREEE (reference sequence). This CDR3 has 14 amino acids. Trimming stripped 6 bases from V and 8 bases from J, with 17 bases between.

The clonotype originates from a man aged 30 to 39 with Graves' hyperthyroidism that later progressed to Graves' ophthalmopathy. The sequenced material came from blood. V usage is TRBV5-4 and J usage is TRBJ1-4; D gene uncertain. CDR3 sequence: CASTQDGGNEKLFF. The CDR3 DNA sequence: TGTGCCAGCACCCAGGACGGAGGAAACGAAAAACTGTTTTTT.